This T cell receptor (beta chain) was documented in a study of blood T cell repertoires in COVID-19. Study-level background: Samples of COVID-19 (acute and convalescent) were obtained from the United States, Italy and Spain.

The CDR3 runs 15 residues. V lost 5 bases and J lost 6; bases outside the gene matches: 9. Germline CDR1 reads LNHDA; CDR2 reads SQIVND (reference sequence). Original analysis: Researchers report that nucleated cell counts were estimated from reference gene primer amplification. The protocol was immunoSEQ multiplex PCR, while the TCRdb copy is restricted to in-frame clones and leaves out a portion. Clonal size and the V and J genes are those of that table, whereas D and trimming came from the DNA. The data hold fewer than 350,000 clones, with 88% observed a single time. The sequenced material came from peripheral blood. The receptor's source is a man aged 18 to 29 with active or convalescent COVID-19. This chain uses TRBV19 with TRBJ1-1, with 10 bases fitting TRBD1. The CDR3 loop reads CASSSRTGGSAEAFF. The CDR3 DNA reads TGTGCCAGTAGTTCCCGGACAGGGGGGAGCGCTGAAGCTTTCTTT.